These T cell receptor beta chains were read from a single sample in a study of blood T cell repertoires in COVID-19. TCRdb's table, derived via immunoSEQ multiplex PCR, lists solely in-frame clones and lacks some. Of under 300,000 clones in the sample, over 85% were seen once. The material sequenced was PBMCs or T cells enriched from blood (not recorded which). The receptor set was obtained from a woman between 55 and 75 years old who had recovered from COVID-19. CDR3s include the opening cysteine and the closing phenylalanine or tryptophan. Fields, in order: V gene, CDR3 length, J gene, clone size, D gene, CDR3 DNA, CDR3 protein. The D gene is left open where the match is weak. The size entry is marked missing in some rows and otherwise reads once, few, many or a size class.

TRBV6-6	14	TRBJ2-7	once	TRBD2	TGTGCCAGCAGCCTAGCGGGAGGGCAGGTCGAGCAGTACTTC	CASSLAGGQVEQYF
TRBV19	12	TRBJ1-4	NA	NA	TGTGCCAGTAGTATATCGGTTGAAAAACTGTTTTTT	CASSISVEKLFF
TRBV28	14	TRBJ1-5	NA	NA	TGTGCCAGCACTCCTGGGACACAGTATCAGCCCCAGCATTTT	CASTPGTQYQPQHF
TRBV5-1	14	TRBJ2-2	NA	NA	TGCGCCAGCTGCGAAACCGGAGGCACCGGGGAGCTGTTTTTT	CASCETGGTGELFF
TRBV18	12	TRBJ1-1	NA	NA	TGTGCCAGCTCGACGATTGGGGGGGAAGCTTTCTTT	CASSTIGGEAFF
TRBV19	14	TRBJ1-2	NA	NA	TGTGCCATCAAAAACCAGTGGGGGCAGTATGGCTACACCTTC	CAIKNQWGQYGYTF
TRBV5-1	15	TRBJ2-3	NA	NA	TGCGCCAGCAGCTTGGATGGGGGCAGCACAGATACGCAGTATTTT	CASSLDGGSTDTQYF
TRBV5-4	14	TRBJ1-1	NA	NA	TGTGCCAGCAGCTTGGCTAACGGGGATACTGAAGCTTTCTTT	CASSLANGDTEAFF
TRBV30	14	TRBJ2-7	NA	NA	TGTGCCTGGAGTGTAGGGGTGACAGTCTACGAGCAGTACTTC	CAWSVGVTVYEQYF
TRBV19	14	TRBJ1-3	NA	NA	TGTGCCAGTATCGGAGTAGCATCTGGAAACACCATATATTTT	CASIGVASGNTIYF
TRBV28	16	TRBJ2-6	NA	NA	TGTGCCAGCAGTTCCCCCCCGACAGCTGGGGCCAACGTCCTGACTTTC	CASSSPPTAGANVLTF
TRBV19	17	TRBJ1-5	NA	TRBD1	TGTGCCAGTCTTCGGGGACCGCCGACAGGGGAGGATCAGCCCCAGCATTTT	CASLRGPPTGEDQPQHF
TRBV7-9	11	TRBJ1-1	NA	NA	TGTGCCAGCAGCTTAGTGCGTGAAGCTTTCTTT	CASSLVREAFF
TRBV30	14	TRBJ2-7	few	TRBD1	TGTGCCTGGAGTAGGACAGGCGGCAAGGGCGAGCAGTACTTC	CAWSRTGGKGEQYF
TRBV11-3	16	TRBJ2-7	NA	NA	TGTGCCAGCAGCACAACCTCGGGCAGGGGTCAGTACGAGCAGTACTTC	CASSTTSGRGQYEQYF
TRBV28	16	TRBJ2-6	NA	TRBD1	TGTGCCAGCAGTACGACAGGGGAGGCTGGGGCCAACGTCCTGACTTTC	CASSTTGEAGANVLTF
TRBV7-8	13	TRBJ2-7	NA	NA	TGTGCCAGCAGCTTCGCGGCTAACTACGAGCAGTACTTC	CASSFAANYEQYF
TRBV7-9	12	TRBJ1-4	NA	NA	TGTGCCAGCAACCTTCGGTCTGAAAAACTGTTTTTT	CASNLRSEKLFF
TRBV6-1	19	TRBJ1-6	NA	TRBD1	TGTGCCAGCAGTGTCCCCGGGACAGGCGCCTTCTCTTATAATTCACCCCTCCACTTT	CASSVPGTGAFSYNSPLHF
TRBV5-1	13	TRBJ2-5	NA	NA	TGCGCCAGCCAGCGAGGTAGCCAAGAGACCCAGTACTTC	CASQRGSQETQYF
TRBV7-9	12	TRBJ1-2	NA	NA	TGTGCATCAACACAGGGAAACTATGGCTACACCTTC	CASTQGNYGYTF
TRBV12-5	11	TRBJ1-1	NA	NA	TGTGCTAGTCGGGTGAACACTGAAGCTTTCTTT	CASRVNTEAFF
TRBV10-3	13	TRBJ1-2	NA	NA	TGTGCCACCCGATACAGGAATGACTATGGCTACACCTTC	CATRYRNDYGYTF